This entry lists 23 T cell receptor beta chains sequenced from one sample in a study of blood T cell repertoires in COVID-19. The method was immunoSEQ multiplex PCR; TCRdb's version includes in-frame clones alone and lacks a portion of them. The sample consists of around 39,000 clones, approximately 83% of them appearing once. Specimen: peripheral blood. The receptors were sampled from a man aged 35 to 55 with active COVID-19.

This clone was counted a single time. V usage is TRBV14 and J usage is TRBJ1-6, with D hard to call. V gave up 3 bases and J gave up 7 bases, with 4 bases separating them. Per germline, CDR1 SGHDN and CDR2 FVKESK. The CDR3 has 12 residues. CDR3 residues: CASSQGNSPLHF. In DNA, the CDR3 is TGTGCCAGCAGCCAGGGCAATTCACCCCTCCACTTT.

This chain uses TRBV6-1 with TRBJ2-1; 9 bases map to TRBD2. V dropped 8 bases and J dropped 3; count of bases not matched to a gene: 2. Per germline, CDR1 MNHNS and CDR2 SASEGT. The CDR3 covers 13 residues. The CDR3 region is CASASGVYNEQFF. CDR3 coding DNA: TGTGCCAGCGCTAGCGGGGTCTACAATGAGCAGTTCTTC.

The gene calls are TRBV5-6 and TRBJ1-3; D not certain. This CDR3 has 18 residues. The germline CDR1 and CDR2 sequences are SGHDT and YYEEEE. The ends were cut back, 3 bases at V and 0 bases at J, with 19 bases in the middle. CDR3 DNA: TGTGCCAGCAGCTCCTTACCCGGACGGGAGAGCTCTGGAAACACCATATATTTT. Encoded protein: CASSSLPGRESSGNTIYF.

This chain connects TRBV2 to TRBJ2-7; D may be TRBD2 (6 bases). CDR1 and CDR2 (germline): SNHLY, FYNNEI. The CDR3 is made up of 16 amino acids. V was pared by 8 bases and J by 5 bases, with 25 bases between. This CDR3 is CASFRGGEGVVHEQYF. The CDR3 DNA is TGTGCCAGCTTCCGCGGAGGGGAAGGGGTAGTCCACGAGCAGTACTTC.

This clone was seen only once. The rearrangement uses TRBV6-5 and TRBJ2-7; D gene unclear. V was clipped by 6 bases and J by 0 bases, with 9 bases between them. The length of the CDR3 is 13 residues. Germline lookup yields CDR1 MNHEY and CDR2 SVGAGI. CDR3 region: CASREPSSYEQYF. CDR3 coding DNA: TGTGCCAGCAGGGAGCCAAGCTCCTACGAGCAGTACTTC.

The rearrangement uses TRBV27 and TRBJ2-6, with TRBD1 as a possible D gene (6 bases). The CDR3 extends over 18 amino acids. V was trimmed by 5 bases and J by 3 bases, leaving 20 bases between them. Looked up from germline, CDR1 is MNHEY and CDR2 is SMNVEV (reference sequence). CDR3 nucleotides: TGTGCCAGCAGTGAACAGGGAGTAGGCGCAGGTGGGGCCAACGTCCTGACTTTC. Amino acids: CASSEQGVGAGGANVLTF.

CDR3 sequence: CSVVPSGTGNEQFF. DNA for the CDR3: TGCAGCGTTGTTCCTAGCGGGACGGGCAATGAGCAGTTCTTC. The gene calls are TRBV29-1 and TRBJ2-1, with TRBD2 matching 9 bases. There are 14 residues in the CDR3. Per germline, CDR1 SQVTM and CDR2 ANQGSEA. Trimming removed 4 bases from V and 6 bases from J; junction bases left unmatched: 7.

This clone was found once. Other DNA sequences in this specimen translate into the identical CDR3. The rearrangement uses TRBV9 and TRBJ2-7; maybe TRBD2 (5 bases). Trimming stripped 0 bases from V and 1 base from J, with 8 bases between. The CDR3 is 14 amino acids. Germline V gene sequence: CDR1 SGDLS, CDR2 YYNGEE. DNA of the CDR3: TGTGCCAGCAGCGTAGGAGGGTCTTCCTACGAGCAGTACTTC. The encoded protein is CASSVGGSSYEQYF.

J is TRBJ2-1 and V is TRBV5-4; D remains ambiguous. The CDR3 covers 17 residues. Germline V CDR1 and CDR2: SGHNT, YYREEE (reference sequence). Trimming cost V 3 bases and J 0 bases, with 16 bases left between them. The CDR3 is CASSSQNEWSSYNEQFF. In DNA form, the CDR3 reads TGTGCCAGCAGCTCCCAAAATGAGTGGAGCTCCTACAATGAGCAGTTCTTC.

This rearrangement joins TRBV10-3 to TRBJ1-4; D gene unclear. The V gene's germline CDR1 is ENHRY and CDR2 SYGVKD. The CDR3 is 13 amino acids. V lost 10 bases and J 0 bases, leaving 9 bases between the germline ends. In DNA, the CDR3 is TGTGCCAGCCACGCAGCAACTAATGAAAAACTGTTTTTT. It codes for CASHAATNEKLFF.

A single count supports this clone. This sequence joins TRBV5-4 and TRBJ2-2; 9 positions agree with TRBD1. This CDR3 has 15 residues. CDR1 and CDR2 (germline): SGHNT, YYREEE (reference sequence). J gave up 5 bases and V 5 bases, and 7 bases lay outside the gene matches. The CDR3 spells CASSSGTGRTGELFF. DNA of the CDR3: TGTGCCAGCAGTTCCGGGACAGGGCGGACCGGGGAGCTGTTTTTT.

The rearrangement uses TRBV6-4 and TRBJ1-4, with D unresolved. V shed 0 bases and J shed 0 bases, with 8 bases lying between them. Per the germline V gene, CDR1 is MRHNA and CDR2 is SNTAGT. The CDR3 totals 16 residues. CDR3 sequence (DNA): TGTGCCAGCAGTGACTCACCGAGAGCAACTAATGAAAAACTGTTTTTT. As protein: CASSDSPRATNEKLFF.

By proportion, this clone is medium-sized. V and J are TRBV19 and TRBJ1-6; D ambiguous. With 3 bases removed from V and 7 bases from J, the gap between germline ends came to 10 bases. The germline CDR1 and CDR2 sequences are LNHDA and SQIVND (reference sequence). CDR3 length: 14 residues. The DNA of the CDR3 is TGTGCCAGTAGTATCAGAGGCCGGAATTCACCCCTCCACTTT. Its protein is CASSIRGRNSPLHF.

This chain joins TRBV5-1 and TRBJ2-2; 10 nucleotides agree with TRBD2. CDR1 is SGHRS and CDR2 is YFSETQ in the germline V gene. After removal of 4 bases from V and 5 bases from J, the junction contained 5 bases not matched to a gene. The CDR3 length is 15 residues. Written as DNA, the CDR3 is TGCGCCAGCAGCCTTGGGACTAGCGCGACCGGGGAGCTGTTTTTT. Its translation is CASSLGTSATGELFF.

This chain connects TRBV19 to TRBJ2-3; tentative D call: TRBD2 (5 bases). V was clipped by 5 bases and J by 4 bases, with 13 bases between them. The germline gives CDR1 LNHDA, CDR2 SQIVND (reference sequence). The CDR3 spans 14 residues. As DNA, the CDR3 is TGTGCCAGTAGTCCGGACTTTGGCCCAGATACGCAGTATTTT. Protein product: CASSPDFGPDTQYF.

This chain uses TRBV29-1 with TRBJ1-1; TRBD1 agrees at 7 bases. There are 12 residues in the CDR3. Germline lookup yields CDR1 SQVTM and CDR2 ANQGSEA. V was clipped by 6 bases and J by 12 bases; unmatched bases: 13. The CDR3 DNA follows: TGCAGCGTCGGACAGGTAGGAACGGCGCCTTTCTTT. Translation gives CSVGQVGTAPFF.

The V call is TRBV3-1 (or the pseudogene TRBV3-2), the J call TRBJ1-1; no clear D gene. V shed 2 bases and J shed 0 bases, with 4 bases lying between them. The CDR3 runs to 13 residues. Germline V gene sequence: CDR1 LGHDT, CDR2 YNNKEL (reference sequence). The CDR3 protein is CASSQTMNTEAFF. CDR3 DNA sequence: TGTGCCAGCAGCCAAACTATGAACACTGAAGCTTTCTTT.

The J gene is TRBJ1-1, the V gene TRBV27; TRBD1 matches at 11 bases. The CDR3 runs 14 residues. CDR1 is MNHEY and CDR2 is SMNVEV in the germline V gene (reference sequence). V gave up 4 bases and J gave up 11 bases; unmatched junction bases: 9. The CDR3 bases are TGTGCCAGCAGTTGGGACAGGGGGGGATCGTCGGCTTTCTTT. This encodes CASSWDRGGSSAFF.

The chain is built from TRBV6-5 and TRBJ2-7; possible D gene TRBD2, 5 bases. CDR1 and CDR2 (germline): MNHEY, SVGAGI. V lost 4 bases to trimming and J lost 5 bases, with 18 bases between them. The CDR3 runs to 15 residues. The CDR3 protein is CASSSGRYSGDEQYF. The CDR3 DNA sequence: TGTGCCAGCAGTTCGGGGAGATATTCTGGGGACGAGCAGTACTTC.

The rearrangement uses TRBV28 and TRBJ1-2; 9 nucleotides match TRBD1. CDR1 and CDR2 from the germline V gene are MDHEN and SYDVKM. The ends lost 7 bases at V and 2 bases at J; junction bases unmatched: 5. The CDR3 is made up of 14 amino acids. CDR3 DNA: TGTGCCAGCACCCCCGGACAGGGGAACTATGGCTACACCTTC. The encoded protein is CASTPGQGNYGYTF.

The rearrangement joins TRBV7-2 to TRBJ1-5; 8 nucleotides match TRBD1. The V gene end was trimmed by 4 bases and the J gene end by 7 bases; junction bases not matched to a gene: 6. The CDR3 spans 14 residues. Germline CDR1 SGHTA, CDR2 FQGNSA. CDR3 protein: CASSSQGAKQPQHF. CDR3 DNA sequence: TGTGCCAGCAGCTCTCAGGGGGCGAAGCAGCCCCAGCATTTT.

Here the CDR3 reads CASRGAGPQPQHF. The CDR3 DNA sequence: TGTGCCAGCAGAGGGGCTGGGCCACAGCCCCAGCATTTT. This sequence joins TRBV6-5 and TRBJ1-5, with D possibly being TRBD1 (5 bases). Germline-derived CDR1 and CDR2 are MNHEY and SVGAGI. V was shortened by 6 bases and J by 7 bases, with 13 bases between the two germline ends. This CDR3 region has 13 residues.

V usage is TRBV6-6 and J usage is TRBJ2-1; possible D gene TRBD2, 6 bases. With 5 bases removed from V and 7 bases from J, the gap between germline ends came to 21 bases. Germline values: CDR1 MNHNY, CDR2 SVGAGI (reference sequence). The CDR3 spans 16 residues. As DNA, the CDR3 is TGTGCCAGCAGTCGACCTAGTAGGGGAGGTGTTAATGAGCAGTTCTTC. The encoded protein is CASSRPSRGGVNEQFF.